The 14 T cell receptor beta chains below all came from one sample that was sequenced in a study of cytotoxic CD8 clonotypes in ibrutinib-treated CLL. Sequencing was performed with immunoSEQ multiplex PCR; in TCRdb, only in-frame clones are kept and a portion is missing. The table lists 150,000 or so clones, 80% of them singletons, with about 7.4% in the top ten. The sequences come from PBMCs, collected after 36 months of ibrutinib treatment. These receptors all stem from a human donor with chronic lymphocytic leukemia.

The chain recombines TRBV10-1 with TRBJ2-2; D is unclear. The length of the CDR3 is 15 residues. Germline CDR1 reads WNHNN; CDR2 reads SYGVQD (reference sequence). V lost 4 bases and J lost 4, with 13 bases in between. CDR3 nucleotide sequence: TGCGCCAGCAGTGGAGTAGTACCGGGCACCGGGGAGCTGTTTTTT. This translates into CASSGVVPGTGELFF.

The chain has TRBV15 and TRBJ2-2; 12 positions agree with TRBD2. After removal of 0 bases from V and 8 bases from J, the junction contained 19 bases not matched to a gene. Germline CDR1 is LNHNV and CDR2 is YYDKDF (reference sequence). The CDR3 covers 21 residues. CDR3: CATSRDLGLAGYPLRPGELFF. The CDR3 nucleotides read TGTGCCACCAGCAGAGATCTTGGACTAGCGGGATATCCTTTGCGACCTGGGGAGCTGTTTTTT.

CDR3 DNA sequence: TGTGCCAGCAGCTTAAACGGTCTAGCCACAGAGACCCAGTACTTC. This sequence encodes CASSLNGLATETQYF. The chain links TRBV7-3 to TRBJ2-5; D may be TRBD2 (5 bases). The CDR3 is 15 residues long. CDR1 SGHTA and CDR2 FQGTGA come from the germline V gene. V was shortened by 1 base and J by 4 bases, with 13 bases between the two germline ends.

The chain carries TRBV7-2 and TRBJ1-4; 9 positions match TRBD1. Trimming at V came to 2 bases and at J to 14 bases, leaving 12 bases not matched to a gene. The CDR3 consists of 15 residues. Per germline, CDR1 SGHTA and CDR2 FQGNSA. CDR3 residues: CASSLFGDRAGSLFF. The CDR3 DNA follows: TGTGCCAGCAGCTTATTTGGGGACAGGGCTGGGTCTCTGTTTTTT.

V usage is TRBV7-9 and J usage is TRBJ2-3; D uncertain. With 4 bases removed from V and 9 bases from J, the gap between germline ends came to 11 bases. Germline assignment: CDR1 SEHNR and CDR2 FQNEAQ (reference sequence). The CDR3 has 12 residues. This CDR3 reads CASSYGISTQYF. CDR3 nucleotide sequence: TGTGCCAGCAGCTACGGAATCTCCACGCAGTATTTT.

CDR3 amino acids: CASSWPTSRNTDTQYF. For the CDR3, the DNA is TGTGCCAGCAGTTGGCCGACTAGCCGTAACACAGATACGCAGTATTTT. This chain uses TRBV6-6 with TRBJ2-3; 7 positions match TRBD2. The V gene end was trimmed by 4 bases and the J gene end by 2 bases; junction bases not matched to a gene: 9. This CDR3 comprises 16 residues. Germline lookup yields CDR1 MNHNY and CDR2 SVGAGI (reference sequence).

V and J are TRBV6-1 and TRBJ2-3; TRBD2 matches 9 bases. The CDR3 covers 17 residues. V trimming: 0 bases; J trimming: 6 bases; junction bases outside the gene matches: 10. Germline-derived CDR1 and CDR2 are MNHNS and SASEGT. Here the CDR3 reads CASSEAPIIAGADTQYF. The CDR3 nucleotides are TGTGCCAGCAGTGAAGCCCCGATAATAGCGGGAGCCGATACGCAGTATTTT.

The chain recombines TRBV4-2 with TRBJ2-1, with D possibly matching TRBD2 (7 bases). The CDR3 sequence is 15 residues long. Germline V gives CDR1 LGHNA, CDR2 YNFKEQ. Trimming pared 4 bases from V and 10 bases from J, leaving 20 bases between. CDR3 DNA: TGTGCCAGCAGCCCTAAGGGGGGGGAGATAGTGGAGCAGTTCTTC. It specifies CASSPKGGEIVEQFF.

This rearrangement joins TRBV5-1 to TRBJ2-3, with D hard to call. V lost 2 bases and J 2 bases, leaving 12 bases between the germline ends. Germline loops: CDR1 SGHRS, CDR2 YFSETQ. The CDR3 sequence is 15 residues long. CDR3 amino acids: CASSFVTGNTDTQYF. For the CDR3, the DNA is TGCGCCAGCAGCTTCGTGACTGGAAACACAGATACGCAGTATTTT. The entire variable domain, with the rest obtained from reference TRBV5-1 and TRBJ2-3, is as follows: KAGVTQTPRYLIKTRGQQVTLSCSPISGHRSVSWYQQTPGQGLQFLFEYFSETQRNKGNFPGRFSGRQFSNSRSEMNVSTLELGDSALYLCASSFVTGNTDTQYFGPGTRLTVL.

The chain combines TRBV9 with TRBJ1-4; D gene unclear. The CDR3 extends over 14 amino acids. V dropped 5 bases and J dropped 1 base, with 9 bases sitting between them. CDR1 is SGDLS and CDR2 is YYNGEE in the germline V gene. For the CDR3, the DNA is TGTGCCAGCAGTTCCGAGCTAACTAATGAAAAACTGTTTTTT. It specifies CASSSELTNEKLFF. The whole variable domain, remainder taken from reference TRBV9 and TRBJ1-4, is DSGVTQTPKHLITATGQRVTLRCSPRSGDLSVYWYQQSLDQGLQFLIQYYNGEERAKGNILERFSAQQFPDLHSELNLSSLELGDSALYFCASSSELTNEKLFFGSGTQLSVL.

This rearrangement joins TRBV21-1 to TRBJ1-5; the table assigns TRBD1, which was not confirmed against the DNA. TRBV21-1 constitutes a pseudogene. CDR3 size: 17 residues. The CDR3 region is CANARDRGGSGNQPQHF. DNA of the CDR3: TGTGCCAACGCTCGGGACAGGGGAGGCTCGGGCAATCAGCCCCAGCATTTT.

The rearrangement links TRBV10-1 to TRBJ2-7; 8 nucleotides match TRBD1. Germline CDR1 WNHNN, CDR2 SYGVQD (reference sequence). J gave up 2 bases and V 4 bases, and 4 bases lay outside the gene matches. This CDR3 contains 14 residues. CDR3 DNA sequence: TGCGCCAGCAGTGGACAGGGGTCAACCTACGAGCAGTACTTC. Amino acid sequence: CASSGQGSTYEQYF.

This clone has just one count. The V call is TRBV5-1, the J call TRBJ1-4; 7 bases are shared with TRBD1. Unmatched junction bases numbered 2, after V lost 3 bases and J lost 3 bases. Germline V gene sequence: CDR1 SGHRS, CDR2 YFSETQ. The CDR3 spans 14 residues. CDR3 sequence: CASSSGQANEKLFF. The CDR3 DNA is TGCGCCAGCAGCTCTGGACAGGCTAATGAAAAACTGTTTTTT.

The rearrangement joins TRBV11-2 to TRBJ1-1; D is unresolved. Between the trimmed V and J ends, which lost 6 bases and 0 bases, there was a span of 14 bases. The CDR3 contains 15 residues. The V gene's germline CDR1 is SGHAT and CDR2 FQNNGV. CDR3 residues: CASSGGPFVNTEAFF. The CDR3 coding sequence is TGTGCCAGCAGTGGCGGTCCCTTTGTGAACACTGAAGCTTTCTTT.